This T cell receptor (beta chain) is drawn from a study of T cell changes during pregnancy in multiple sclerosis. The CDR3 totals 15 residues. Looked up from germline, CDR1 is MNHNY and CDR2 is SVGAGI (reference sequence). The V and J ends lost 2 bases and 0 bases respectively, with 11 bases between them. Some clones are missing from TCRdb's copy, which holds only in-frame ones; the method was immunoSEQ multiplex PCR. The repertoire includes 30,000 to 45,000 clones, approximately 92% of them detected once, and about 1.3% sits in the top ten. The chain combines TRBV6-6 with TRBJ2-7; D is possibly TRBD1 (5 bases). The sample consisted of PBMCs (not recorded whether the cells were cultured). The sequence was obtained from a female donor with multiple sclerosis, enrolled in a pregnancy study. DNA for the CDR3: TGTGCCAGCAGTTACCTTACAGGCCACTCCTACGAGCAGTACTTC. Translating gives CASSYLTGHSYEQYF.